This TCR beta chain was captured by sequencing in a study of cytomegalovirus exposure and HLA in healthy donors. Study background: An earlier analysis identified approximately 110 million unique TCR beta sequences in 150 million to 200 million T cells.

Trimming pared 7 bases from V and 5 bases from J, leaving 9 bases between. This CDR3 is 11 amino acids long. CDR1 and CDR2 (germline): SGHTA, FQGNSA. As to this clone: Its specificity is not known.

Study conclusions and caveats: Rarity held for most TCR sequences, but there were some public TCRs that occurred in many donors. Cytomegalovirus status, reportedly, was diagnosed with high specificity and sensitivity by the classifier.

PCR was performed using 60 Vbeta and 13 Jbeta primers. Libraries were prepared by immunoSEQ multiplex PCR; TCRdb keeps only in-frame clonotypes and omits some of them. The sample lists 100,000 to 150,000 clones; approximately 84% were seen once. The V gene is TRBV7-2, the J gene TRBJ2-7; D is uncertain. Sequenced input: PBMCs. The sequence derives from a woman between 18 and 29 years old in good health and CMV-seronegative. CDR3 DNA sequence: TGTGCCAGCATCTGGTACAACGAGCAGTACTTC. It translates to CASIWYNEQYF.